These 18 T cell receptor beta chains originate from one sample sequenced in a study of cytomegalovirus exposure and HLA in healthy donors. Use of 60 Vbeta and 13 Jbeta primers characterized the PCR. TCRdb's copy holds only in-frame clones and misses some; the assay was immunoSEQ multiplex PCR. The sample lists fewer than 140,000 clones, about 71% occurring once. Sequenced material: PBMCs. The receptors here all came from a boy between 5 and 17 years old in good health and CMV-seronegative.

V gene TRBV18 combines with J gene TRBJ2-1; 10 bases match TRBD2. The J segment lost 5 bases and the V segment lost 5 bases, leaving 0 bases of the junction unmatched. Per the germline V gene, CDR1 is KGHSH and CDR2 is LQKENI. The CDR3 is made up of 13 amino acids. DNA of the CDR3: TGTGCCAGCTCAAGCGGGGGGGACAATGAGCAGTTCTTC. Amino acid sequence: CASSSGGDNEQFF.

J is TRBJ2-2 and V is TRBV6-5; 8 bases line up with TRBD1. The length of the CDR3 is 14 residues. Germline V lookup: CDR1 MNHEY, CDR2 SVGAGI. The V and J ends lost 5 bases and 5 bases, in that order; junction bases with no gene match: 4. This chain's CDR3 is CASSRQGMTGELFF. In nucleotides, the CDR3 is TGTGCCAGCAGTAGACAGGGGATGACCGGGGAGCTGTTTTTT.

The chain joins TRBV21-1 to TRBJ2-6; TRBD2, the D gene given by the table, was not confirmed from the DNA. TRBV21-1 is an annotated pseudogene. CDR3 length: 13 amino acids. The CDR3 coding sequence is TGTGCCAGCGAGAGCTCTGGGGCCAACGTCCTGACTTTC. Protein: CASESSGANVLTF.

This rearrangement joins TRBV30 to TRBJ2-7, with 9 bases matching TRBD1. The V segment lost 7 bases and the J segment 2 bases; nucleotides outside the gene matches: 6. CDR1 is GTSNPN, CDR2 SVGIG, per germline (reference sequence). The CDR3 consists of 13 residues. CDR3 protein: CAFRDRATYEQYF. In DNA form, the CDR3 reads TGTGCCTTTCGGGACAGGGCAACCTACGAGCAGTACTTC.

The rearrangement uses TRBV28 and TRBJ1-4, with TRBD1 matching over 12 bases. The CDR3 totals 14 residues. Germline V gene lookup returns CDR1 MDHEN and CDR2 SYDVKM. V was pared by 7 bases and J by 6 bases, with 3 bases of the junction left unmatched. CDR3 coding DNA: TGTGCCAGCAAATGGGACAGGGGGCATGAAAAACTGTTTTTT. Amino acids: CASKWDRGHEKLFF.

This clone has only one observation. The chain is built from TRBV30 and TRBJ1-6; 8 nucleotides match TRBD1. V lost 1 base to trimming and J lost 9 bases; unmatched junction nucleotides: 5. Germline CDR1 reads GTSNPN; CDR2 reads SVGIG (reference sequence). The CDR3 runs to 14 residues. The CDR3 region has the DNA TGTGCCTGGAGTGACCCGGACAGGGCTTCACCCCTCCACTTT. Residues: CAWSDPDRASPLHF.

The chain carries TRBV7-2 and TRBJ1-2, with D possibly being TRBD1 (5 bases). The CDR3 contains 13 residues. Trimming stripped 5 bases from V and 6 bases from J, with 13 bases between. Germline V gene lookup returns CDR1 SGHTA and CDR2 FQGNSA. The chain's CDR3 is CASSRTRLDGYTF. Written as DNA, the CDR3 is TGTGCCAGCAGCCGGACAAGACTCGATGGCTACACCTTC.

As concerns this clone: Without the conserved terminal phenylalanine or tryptophan, this CDR3 likely stems from a read error. The gene calls are TRBV4-3 and TRBJ2-3; TRBD1 is a possible D gene (6 bases). CDR3 length equals 14 residues. CDR1 is LGHNA, CDR2 YSLEER, per germline. Deletions cut 0 bases from V and 4 bases from J, with 8 bases between. DNA of the CDR3: TGCGCCAGCAGCCAAGACAGGGGACCAGATACGCAGTATGTT. This gives the protein CASSQDRGPDTQYV.

The V call is TRBV28, the J call TRBJ2-7; no definite D call. The V end was cut by 6 bases, the J end by 0 bases, with 15 bases between. Germline CDR1 and CDR2: MDHEN and SYDVKM. CDR3 length: 15 residues. CDR3 protein: CASSPYPVSSYEQYF. CDR3 DNA: TGTGCCAGCAGCCCCTACCCCGTTAGCTCCTACGAGCAGTACTTC.

The table lists this clone with a few counts. This chain joins TRBV10-3 and TRBJ2-3, with 12 bases identical to TRBD1. Germline assignment: CDR1 ENHRY and CDR2 SYGVKD. V shed 3 bases and J 4 bases; nucleotides not matched to a gene: 2. CDR3 size: 15 residues. CDR3 nucleotides: TGTGCCATCAGTGATGGGACAGGGGGCCCAGATACGCAGTATTTT. Amino acids: CAISDGTGGPDTQYF.

Turning to this clone: The CDR3 carries no conserved terminal phenylalanine or tryptophan, so it likely arises from a read error. The chain carries TRBV10-1 and TRBJ1-5, with 9 nucleotides matching TRBD1. From germline, CDR1 is WNHNN and CDR2 SYGVQD (reference sequence). This CDR3 spans 13 amino acids. The V gene end was trimmed by 9 bases and the J gene end by 9 bases; junction bases not matched to a gene: 9. Here the CDR3 reads CARGTGLITPQHV. The DNA of the CDR3 is TGCGCCAGAGGGACAGGGTTAATCACGCCCCAGCATGTT.

The rearrangement links TRBV4-3 to TRBJ2-7; the D gene is possibly TRBD1 (5 bases). The CDR3 has 15 residues. The germline V gene encodes CDR1 LGHNA and CDR2 YSLEER. V shed 1 base and J shed 1 base, with 11 bases lying between them. In nucleotides, the CDR3 is TGCGCCAGCAGCCAAGCCCGACAGTCGTCCTACGAGCAGTACTTC. It is translated as CASSQARQSSYEQYF.

This sequence joins TRBV9 and TRBJ2-2, with a possible D match to TRBD2 (5 bases). Trimming left V 0 bases short and J 7 bases short, with 22 bases between. Germline CDR1 reads SGDLS; CDR2 reads YYNGEE. CDR3 length equals 18 residues. CDR3 amino acids: CASSVELNVGVLGGELFF. CDR3 nucleotide sequence: TGTGCCAGCAGCGTAGAGCTGAACGTGGGAGTGTTGGGCGGGGAGCTGTTTTTT.

The chain joins TRBV30 to TRBJ2-7; tentative D call: TRBD2 (5 bases). Germline-derived CDR1 and CDR2 are GTSNPN and SVGIG (reference sequence). CDR3 length equals 12 residues. The germline V and J ends were trimmed by 8 bases and 1 base, with 12 bases remaining between them. The CDR3 protein is CATRGSSYEQYF. The DNA for the CDR3 is TGTGCCACCAGAGGGAGTTCCTACGAGCAGTACTTC.

This clone was seen more than once but under ten times. V usage is TRBV25-1 and J usage is TRBJ2-7, with 12 bases fitting TRBD1. The V gene's germline CDR1 is MGHDK and CDR2 SYGVNS. Trimming took 6 bases from V and 5 from J; bases not matched to a gene: 5. The CDR3 consists of 14 residues. CDR3 DNA sequence: TGTGCCAGCAGCTCCGGGACAGGGGGCCACGAGCAGTACTTC. It specifies CASSSGTGGHEQYF.

The J gene is TRBJ2-5, the V gene TRBV5-6; the D gene is possibly TRBD2 (5 bases). V lost 2 bases and J lost 7, with 18 bases in between. Germline CDR1 and CDR2: SGHDT and YYEEEE. CDR3 length equals 15 residues. The CDR3 loop reads CASSLDGKHSRTQYF. Here the CDR3 DNA reads TGTGCCAGCAGCTTAGACGGGAAGCACTCAAGGACCCAGTACTTC.

This clone was detected only once. The chain employs TRBV11-2 and TRBJ2-1; the match to TRBD2 covers 9 bases. The CDR3 has 15 amino acids. The V and J ends lost 5 bases and 7 bases, in that order; junction bases with no gene match: 9. CDR1 and CDR2 (germline): SGHAT, FQNNGV. The CDR3 region is CASSHPRLAVNEQFF. CDR3 DNA: TGTGCCAGCAGCCATCCTAGACTAGCGGTTAATGAGCAGTTCTTC.

This chain links TRBV27 with TRBJ1-4, with 7 bases identical to TRBD1. Trimming cost V 10 bases and J 1 base; bases outside gene matches: 6. The CDR3 loop spans 14 amino acids. The germline V gene has CDR1 MNHEY and CDR2 SMNVEV (reference sequence). The CDR3 sequence is CATRDRQTNEKLFF. The CDR3, as DNA: TGTGCCACCCGGGACAGACAAACTAATGAAAAACTGTTTTTT.